The T cell receptor beta chain under discussion was sequenced for a study of human T cells and chemical hapten exposure. Study as a whole: 0.01% DPC was applied to the upper back in patch tests, which were read at 6 days. The patient population, which was mostly female, had alopecia areata, totalis or universalis.

Authors' data handling: Samples ranged from 23,224 to 690,600 TCRs, with a median of around 100,000. TCRdb re-called the RACE reads with MiXCR, one entry per CDR3 protein. It is TCRdb's table, rather than the study itself, that gives the V and J calls and clone size. This table holds around 380,000 distinct CDR3 sequences, roughly 4.8% found once. Time point described: patch test 1, 2 weeks after DPC sensitization. Sample treatment: therapeutic diphenylcyclopropenone sensitization with weekly scalp DPC. The donor pool consisted of alopecia patients aged 18 to 70 years, considered suitable for DPC. This CDR3 is built from 13 residues. V lost 2 bases, J lost 5 bases, and 7 bases lay in between. Germline V CDR1 and CDR2: MNHEY, SVGEGT.

Here the sequenced sample was whole blood, taken in connection with sensitization to the hapten diphenylcyclopropenone (DPC). The TCR originated in a woman aged 45-65 years with alopecia areata. Some clones in this sample may be carry-over from other donors' samples. The chain has TRBV6-2 or TRBV6-3 and TRBJ1-5; D ambiguous. In DNA form, the CDR3 reads TGTGCCAGCAGTTACGAGACGCATCAGCCCCAGCATTTT. This codes for CASSYETHQPQHF.